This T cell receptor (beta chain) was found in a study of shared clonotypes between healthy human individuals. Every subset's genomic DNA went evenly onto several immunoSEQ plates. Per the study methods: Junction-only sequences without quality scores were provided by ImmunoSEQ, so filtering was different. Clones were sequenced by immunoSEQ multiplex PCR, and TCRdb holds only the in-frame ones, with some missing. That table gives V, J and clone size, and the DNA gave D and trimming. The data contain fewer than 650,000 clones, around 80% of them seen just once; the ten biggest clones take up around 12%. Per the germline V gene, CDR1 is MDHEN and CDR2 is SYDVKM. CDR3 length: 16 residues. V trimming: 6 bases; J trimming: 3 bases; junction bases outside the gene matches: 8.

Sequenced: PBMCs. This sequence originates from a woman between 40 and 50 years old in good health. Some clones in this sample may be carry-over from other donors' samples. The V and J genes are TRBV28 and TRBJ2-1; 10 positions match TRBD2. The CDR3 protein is CASSPIGLAVYNEQFF. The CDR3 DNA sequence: TGTGCCAGCAGCCCAATCGGACTAGCGGTCTACAATGAGCAGTTCTTC.